One TCR beta chain is described in this entry. Its matching antigen is unknown. J gave up 5 bases and V 5 bases, and 8 bases lay outside the gene matches. CDR1 and CDR2 from the germline V gene are MGHRA and YSYEKL. The CDR3 spans 16 residues. The sample originates from a study of cytomegalovirus exposure and HLA in healthy donors. Study summary: HLA-typed donors were the source of about 85 million unique TCRs, which an early data release held.

PCR involved 60 Vbeta and 13 Jbeta primers. This table comes from immunoSEQ multiplex PCR, and its TCRdb copy is limited to in-frame clones, with some not included. Here the sample spans about 190,000 clones, roughly 80% being singletons. General study results and limits: With high specificity and sensitivity, the classifier reportedly diagnosed cytomegalovirus status. It was taken for granted in presence/absence analyses that sequencing depth across donors was roughly uniform.

The sequence was collected from a man aged 35-49 years in good health and CMV-seropositive. The genes are TRBV4-1 and TRBJ2-3; 12 bases agree with TRBD1. Sequencing used PBMCs. The DNA of the CDR3 is TGCGCCAGCAGCTCCCGGGACAGGGGGCAACAAGATACGCAGTATTTT. Encoded protein: CASSSRDRGQQDTQYF.